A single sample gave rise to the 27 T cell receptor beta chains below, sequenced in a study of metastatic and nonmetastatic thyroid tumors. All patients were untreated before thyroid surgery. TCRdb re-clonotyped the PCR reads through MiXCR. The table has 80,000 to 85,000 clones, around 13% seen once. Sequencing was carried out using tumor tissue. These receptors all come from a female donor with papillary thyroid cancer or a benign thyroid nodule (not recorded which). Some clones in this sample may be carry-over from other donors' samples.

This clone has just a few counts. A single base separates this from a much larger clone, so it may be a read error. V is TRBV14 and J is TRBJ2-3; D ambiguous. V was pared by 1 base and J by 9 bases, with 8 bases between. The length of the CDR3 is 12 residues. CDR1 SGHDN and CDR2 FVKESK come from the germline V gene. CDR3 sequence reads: CASSQVVLTQYF. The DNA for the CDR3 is TGTGCCAGCAGCCAAGTCGTCTTGACGCAGTATTTT. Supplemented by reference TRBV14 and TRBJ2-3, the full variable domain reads EAGVTQFPSHSVIEKGQTVTLRCDPISGHDNLYWYRRVMGKEIKFLLHFVKESKQDESGMPNNRFLAERTGGTYSTLKVQPAELEDSGVYFCASSQVVLTQYFGPGTRLTVL.

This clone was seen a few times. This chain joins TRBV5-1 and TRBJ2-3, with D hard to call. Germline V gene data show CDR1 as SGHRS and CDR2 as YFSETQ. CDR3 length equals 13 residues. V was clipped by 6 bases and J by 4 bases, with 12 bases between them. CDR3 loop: CASNAGTADTQYF. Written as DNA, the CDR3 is TGCGCCAGCAACGCAGGTACGGCAGATACGCAGTATTTT.

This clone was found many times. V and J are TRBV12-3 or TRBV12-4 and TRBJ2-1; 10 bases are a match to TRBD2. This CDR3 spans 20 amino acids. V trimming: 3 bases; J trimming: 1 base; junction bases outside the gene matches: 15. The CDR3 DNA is TGTGCCAGCAGTTTGCGGCTAGCGGGAGAAGAAAGAGGGTCCTACAATGAGCAGTTCTTC. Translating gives CASSLRLAGEERGSYNEQFF.

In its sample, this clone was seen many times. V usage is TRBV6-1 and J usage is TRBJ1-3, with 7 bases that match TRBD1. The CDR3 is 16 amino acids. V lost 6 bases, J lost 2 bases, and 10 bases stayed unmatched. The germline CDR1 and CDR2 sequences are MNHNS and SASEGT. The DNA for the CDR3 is TGTGCCAGCAGGTGGAGGGGGCCTCTTGCTGGAAACACCATATATTTT. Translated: CASRWRGPLAGNTIYF.

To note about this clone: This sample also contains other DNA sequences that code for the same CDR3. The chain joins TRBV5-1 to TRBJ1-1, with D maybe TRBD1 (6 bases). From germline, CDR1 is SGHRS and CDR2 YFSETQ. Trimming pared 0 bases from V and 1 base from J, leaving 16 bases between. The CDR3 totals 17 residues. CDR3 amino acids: CASSLGATGCRNTEAFF. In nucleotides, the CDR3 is TGCGCCAGCAGCTTGGGTGCAACAGGGTGCCGGAACACTGAAGCTTTCTTT.

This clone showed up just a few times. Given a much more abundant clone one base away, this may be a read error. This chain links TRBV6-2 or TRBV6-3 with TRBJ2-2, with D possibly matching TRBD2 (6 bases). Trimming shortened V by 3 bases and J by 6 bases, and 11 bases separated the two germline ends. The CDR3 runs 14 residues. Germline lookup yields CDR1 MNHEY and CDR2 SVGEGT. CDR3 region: CASSYLREPGELFF. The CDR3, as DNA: TGTGCCAGCAGTTATTTACGGGAGCCCGGGGAGCTGTTTTTT.

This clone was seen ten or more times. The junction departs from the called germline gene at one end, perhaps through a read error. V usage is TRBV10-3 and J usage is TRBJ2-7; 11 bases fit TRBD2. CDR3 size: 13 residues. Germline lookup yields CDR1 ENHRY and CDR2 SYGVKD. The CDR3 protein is CAISEISGTSGSF. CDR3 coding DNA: TGTGCCATCAGTGAGATTTCCGGGACTAGCGGATCCTTC.

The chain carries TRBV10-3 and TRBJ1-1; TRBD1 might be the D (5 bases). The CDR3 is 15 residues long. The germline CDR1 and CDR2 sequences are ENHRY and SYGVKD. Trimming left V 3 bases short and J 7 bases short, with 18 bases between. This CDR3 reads CAISDGANKVGEAFF. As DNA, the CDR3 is TGTGCCATCAGTGATGGGGCGAACAAGGTGGGTGAAGCTTTCTTT.

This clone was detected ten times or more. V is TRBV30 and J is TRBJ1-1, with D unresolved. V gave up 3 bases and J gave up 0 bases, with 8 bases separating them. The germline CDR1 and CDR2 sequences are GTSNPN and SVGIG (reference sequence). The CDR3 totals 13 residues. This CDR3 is CAWRVYLNTEAFF. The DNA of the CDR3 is TGTGCCTGGAGAGTCTACTTGAACACTGAAGCTTTCTTT.

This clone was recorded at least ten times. CDR3 nucleotide sequence: TGTGCCAGTAGTATCCTCTCCGCGTCTGACGAGCAGTACTTC. The encoded protein is CASSILSASDEQYF. The V gene is TRBV19, the J gene TRBJ2-7; D not certain. Looked up from germline, CDR1 is LNHDA and CDR2 is SQIVND (reference sequence). V lost 3 bases to trimming and J lost 5 bases, with 14 bases between them. There are 14 residues in the CDR3.

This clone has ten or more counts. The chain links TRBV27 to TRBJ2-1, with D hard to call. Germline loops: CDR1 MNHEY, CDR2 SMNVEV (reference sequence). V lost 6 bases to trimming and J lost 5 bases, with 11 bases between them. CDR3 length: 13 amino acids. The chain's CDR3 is CASSHDPDNEQFF. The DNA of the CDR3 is TGTGCCAGCAGCCATGACCCAGACAATGAGCAGTTCTTC.

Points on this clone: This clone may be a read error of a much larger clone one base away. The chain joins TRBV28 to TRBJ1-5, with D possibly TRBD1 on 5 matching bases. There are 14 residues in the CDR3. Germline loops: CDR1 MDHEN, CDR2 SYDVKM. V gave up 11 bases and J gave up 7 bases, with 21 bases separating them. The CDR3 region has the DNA TGTGCCGGGGGGGGGGTCGCAAACGCGCAGCCCCAGCATTTT. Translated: CAGGGVANAQPQHF.

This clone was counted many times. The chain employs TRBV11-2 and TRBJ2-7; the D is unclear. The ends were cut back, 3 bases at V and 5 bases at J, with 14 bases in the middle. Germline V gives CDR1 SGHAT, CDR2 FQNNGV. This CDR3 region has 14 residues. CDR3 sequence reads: CASSFSELGNEQYF. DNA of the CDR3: TGTGCCAGCAGCTTTTCGGAGCTTGGGAACGAGCAGTACTTC. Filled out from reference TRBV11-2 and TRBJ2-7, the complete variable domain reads EAGVAQSPRYKIIEKRQSVAFWCNPISGHATLYWYQQILGQGPKLLIQFQNNGVVDDSQLPKDRFSAERLKGVDSTLKIQPAKLEDSAVYLCASSFSELGNEQYFGPGTRLTVT.

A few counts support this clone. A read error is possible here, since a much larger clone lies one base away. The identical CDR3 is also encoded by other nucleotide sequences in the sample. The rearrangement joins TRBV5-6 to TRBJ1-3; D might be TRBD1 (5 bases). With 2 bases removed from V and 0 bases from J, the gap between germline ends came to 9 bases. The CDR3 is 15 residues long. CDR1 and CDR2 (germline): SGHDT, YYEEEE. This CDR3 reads CASSFGAYSGNTIYF. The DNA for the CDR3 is TGTGCCAGCAGCTTCGGGGCTTACTCTGGAAACACCATATATTTT.

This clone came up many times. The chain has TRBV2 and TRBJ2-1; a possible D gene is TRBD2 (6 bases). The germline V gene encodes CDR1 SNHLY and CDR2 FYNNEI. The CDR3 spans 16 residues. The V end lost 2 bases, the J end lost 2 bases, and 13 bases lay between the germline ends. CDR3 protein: CASSESGLVPYNEQFF. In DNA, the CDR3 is TGTGCCAGCAGTGAATCGGGACTCGTTCCCTACAATGAGCAGTTCTTC.

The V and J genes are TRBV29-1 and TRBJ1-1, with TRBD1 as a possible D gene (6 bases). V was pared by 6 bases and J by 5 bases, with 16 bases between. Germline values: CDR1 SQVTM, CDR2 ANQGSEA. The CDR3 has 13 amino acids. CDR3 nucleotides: TGCAGCGTCTCCCGGGGGGCAGGAACTGAAGCTTTCTTT. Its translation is CSVSRGAGTEAFF.

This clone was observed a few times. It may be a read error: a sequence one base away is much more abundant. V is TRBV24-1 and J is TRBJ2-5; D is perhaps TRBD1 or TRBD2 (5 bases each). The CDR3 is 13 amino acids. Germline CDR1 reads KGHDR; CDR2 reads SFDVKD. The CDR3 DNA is TGTGCCACCAGTCCCAGAGGGGTAGAGACCAAGTACTTC. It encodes CATSPRGVETKYF.

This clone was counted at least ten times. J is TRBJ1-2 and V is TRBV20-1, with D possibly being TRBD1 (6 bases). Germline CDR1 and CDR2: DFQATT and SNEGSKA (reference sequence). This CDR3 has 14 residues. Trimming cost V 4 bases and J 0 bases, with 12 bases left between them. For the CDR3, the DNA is TGCAGTGCTAAGGGGGAGATGACTAACTATGGCTACACCTTC. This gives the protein CSAKGEMTNYGYTF.

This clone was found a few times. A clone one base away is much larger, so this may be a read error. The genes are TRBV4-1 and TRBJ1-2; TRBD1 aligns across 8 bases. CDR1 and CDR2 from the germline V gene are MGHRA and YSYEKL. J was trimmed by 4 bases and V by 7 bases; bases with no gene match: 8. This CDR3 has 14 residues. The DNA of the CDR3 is TGCGCCAGCATCCTGACAGGGGCGGCCTATGGCTACACCTTC. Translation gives CASILTGAAYGYTF.

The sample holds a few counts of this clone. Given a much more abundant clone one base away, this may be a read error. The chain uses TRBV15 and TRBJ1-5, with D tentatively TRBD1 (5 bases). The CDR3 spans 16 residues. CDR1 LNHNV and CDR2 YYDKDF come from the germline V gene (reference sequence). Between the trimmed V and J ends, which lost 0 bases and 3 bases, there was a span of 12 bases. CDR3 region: CATSRDGGRANQPQHF. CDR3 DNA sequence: TGTGCCACCAGCAGAGACGGGGGACGGGCCAATCAGCCCCAGCATTTT. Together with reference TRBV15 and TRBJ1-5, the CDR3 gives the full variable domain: DAMVIQNPRYQVTQFGKPVTLSCSQTLNHNVMYWYQQKSSQAPKLLFHYYDKDFNNEADTPDNFQSRRPNTSFCFLDIRSPGLGDTAMYLCATSRDGGRANQPQHFGDGTRLSIL.

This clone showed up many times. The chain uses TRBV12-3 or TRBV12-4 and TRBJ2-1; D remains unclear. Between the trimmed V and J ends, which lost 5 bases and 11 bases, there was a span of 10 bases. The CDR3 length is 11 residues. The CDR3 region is CASSPGAKQFF. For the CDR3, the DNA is TGTGCCAGCAGTCCCGGTGCGAAGCAGTTCTTC.

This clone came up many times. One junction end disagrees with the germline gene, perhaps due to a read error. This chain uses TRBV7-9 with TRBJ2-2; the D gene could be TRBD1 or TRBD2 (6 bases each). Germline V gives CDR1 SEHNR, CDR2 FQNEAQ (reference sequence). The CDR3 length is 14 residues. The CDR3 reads CASSLGGHTGGLFF. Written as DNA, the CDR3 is TGTGCCAGCAGCTTAGGGGGGCACACCGGGGGGCTGTTTTTT.

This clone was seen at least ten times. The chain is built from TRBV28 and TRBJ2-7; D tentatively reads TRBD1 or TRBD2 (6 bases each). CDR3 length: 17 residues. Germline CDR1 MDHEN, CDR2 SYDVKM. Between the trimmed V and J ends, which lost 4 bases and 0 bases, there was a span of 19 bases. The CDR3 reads CASSSPPGAGGSYEQYF. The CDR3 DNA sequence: TGTGCCAGCAGTTCCCCCCCGGGGGCCGGGGGCTCCTACGAGCAGTACTTC. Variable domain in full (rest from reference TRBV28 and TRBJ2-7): DVKVTQSSRYLVKRTGEKVFLECVQDMDHENMFWYRQDPGLGLRLIYFSYDVKMKEKGDIPEGYSVSREKKERFSLILESASTNQTSMYLCASSSPPGAGGSYEQYFGPGTRLTVT.

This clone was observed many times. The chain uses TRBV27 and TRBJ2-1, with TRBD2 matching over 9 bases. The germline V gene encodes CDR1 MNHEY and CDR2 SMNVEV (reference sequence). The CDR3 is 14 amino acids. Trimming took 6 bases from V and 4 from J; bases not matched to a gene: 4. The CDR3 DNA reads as TGTGCCAGCAGACCTAGCGGGACTTACAATGAGCAGTTCTTC. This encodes CASRPSGTYNEQFF.

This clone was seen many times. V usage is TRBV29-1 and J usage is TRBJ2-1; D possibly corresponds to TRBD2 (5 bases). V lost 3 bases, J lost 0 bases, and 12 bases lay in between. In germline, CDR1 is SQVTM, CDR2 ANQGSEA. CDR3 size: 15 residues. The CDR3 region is CSVDGSTSSYNEQFF. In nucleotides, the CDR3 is TGCAGCGTTGACGGGTCTACTAGCTCCTACAATGAGCAGTTCTTC.

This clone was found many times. The CDR3 is CAISVGRNNEQFF. The CDR3 nucleotides are TGTGCCATCAGTGTAGGACGGAACAATGAGCAGTTCTTC. V is TRBV10-3 and J is TRBJ2-1; D not certain. The CDR3 totals 13 residues. Trimming took off 4 bases at V and 5 bases at J, with 9 bases between the two ends. Per germline, CDR1 ENHRY and CDR2 SYGVKD.

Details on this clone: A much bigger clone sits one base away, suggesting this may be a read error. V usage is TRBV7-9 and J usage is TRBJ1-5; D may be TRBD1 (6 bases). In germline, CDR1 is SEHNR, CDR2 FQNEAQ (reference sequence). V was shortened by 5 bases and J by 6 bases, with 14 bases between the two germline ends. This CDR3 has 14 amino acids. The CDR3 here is CASSDESQGQPQHF. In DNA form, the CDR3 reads TGTGCCAGCAGCGACGAATCACAGGGTCAGCCCCAGCATTTT.